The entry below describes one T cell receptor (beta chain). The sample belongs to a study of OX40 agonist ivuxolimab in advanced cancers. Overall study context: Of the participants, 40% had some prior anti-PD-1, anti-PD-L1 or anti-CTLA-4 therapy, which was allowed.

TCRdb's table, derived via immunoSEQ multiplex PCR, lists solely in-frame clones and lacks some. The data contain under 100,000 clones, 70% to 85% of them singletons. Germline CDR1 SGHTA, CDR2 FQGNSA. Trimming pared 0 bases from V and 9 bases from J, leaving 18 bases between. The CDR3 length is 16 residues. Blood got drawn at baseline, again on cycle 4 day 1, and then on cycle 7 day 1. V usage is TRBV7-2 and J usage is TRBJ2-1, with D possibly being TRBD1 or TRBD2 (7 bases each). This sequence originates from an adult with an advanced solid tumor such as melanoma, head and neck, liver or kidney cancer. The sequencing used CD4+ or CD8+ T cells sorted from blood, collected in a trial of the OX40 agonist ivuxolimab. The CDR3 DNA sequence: TGTGCCAGCAGCTTAGCCAGGGGGGGGCAGGCTAGTGAGCAGTTCTTC. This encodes CASSLARGGQASEQFF.